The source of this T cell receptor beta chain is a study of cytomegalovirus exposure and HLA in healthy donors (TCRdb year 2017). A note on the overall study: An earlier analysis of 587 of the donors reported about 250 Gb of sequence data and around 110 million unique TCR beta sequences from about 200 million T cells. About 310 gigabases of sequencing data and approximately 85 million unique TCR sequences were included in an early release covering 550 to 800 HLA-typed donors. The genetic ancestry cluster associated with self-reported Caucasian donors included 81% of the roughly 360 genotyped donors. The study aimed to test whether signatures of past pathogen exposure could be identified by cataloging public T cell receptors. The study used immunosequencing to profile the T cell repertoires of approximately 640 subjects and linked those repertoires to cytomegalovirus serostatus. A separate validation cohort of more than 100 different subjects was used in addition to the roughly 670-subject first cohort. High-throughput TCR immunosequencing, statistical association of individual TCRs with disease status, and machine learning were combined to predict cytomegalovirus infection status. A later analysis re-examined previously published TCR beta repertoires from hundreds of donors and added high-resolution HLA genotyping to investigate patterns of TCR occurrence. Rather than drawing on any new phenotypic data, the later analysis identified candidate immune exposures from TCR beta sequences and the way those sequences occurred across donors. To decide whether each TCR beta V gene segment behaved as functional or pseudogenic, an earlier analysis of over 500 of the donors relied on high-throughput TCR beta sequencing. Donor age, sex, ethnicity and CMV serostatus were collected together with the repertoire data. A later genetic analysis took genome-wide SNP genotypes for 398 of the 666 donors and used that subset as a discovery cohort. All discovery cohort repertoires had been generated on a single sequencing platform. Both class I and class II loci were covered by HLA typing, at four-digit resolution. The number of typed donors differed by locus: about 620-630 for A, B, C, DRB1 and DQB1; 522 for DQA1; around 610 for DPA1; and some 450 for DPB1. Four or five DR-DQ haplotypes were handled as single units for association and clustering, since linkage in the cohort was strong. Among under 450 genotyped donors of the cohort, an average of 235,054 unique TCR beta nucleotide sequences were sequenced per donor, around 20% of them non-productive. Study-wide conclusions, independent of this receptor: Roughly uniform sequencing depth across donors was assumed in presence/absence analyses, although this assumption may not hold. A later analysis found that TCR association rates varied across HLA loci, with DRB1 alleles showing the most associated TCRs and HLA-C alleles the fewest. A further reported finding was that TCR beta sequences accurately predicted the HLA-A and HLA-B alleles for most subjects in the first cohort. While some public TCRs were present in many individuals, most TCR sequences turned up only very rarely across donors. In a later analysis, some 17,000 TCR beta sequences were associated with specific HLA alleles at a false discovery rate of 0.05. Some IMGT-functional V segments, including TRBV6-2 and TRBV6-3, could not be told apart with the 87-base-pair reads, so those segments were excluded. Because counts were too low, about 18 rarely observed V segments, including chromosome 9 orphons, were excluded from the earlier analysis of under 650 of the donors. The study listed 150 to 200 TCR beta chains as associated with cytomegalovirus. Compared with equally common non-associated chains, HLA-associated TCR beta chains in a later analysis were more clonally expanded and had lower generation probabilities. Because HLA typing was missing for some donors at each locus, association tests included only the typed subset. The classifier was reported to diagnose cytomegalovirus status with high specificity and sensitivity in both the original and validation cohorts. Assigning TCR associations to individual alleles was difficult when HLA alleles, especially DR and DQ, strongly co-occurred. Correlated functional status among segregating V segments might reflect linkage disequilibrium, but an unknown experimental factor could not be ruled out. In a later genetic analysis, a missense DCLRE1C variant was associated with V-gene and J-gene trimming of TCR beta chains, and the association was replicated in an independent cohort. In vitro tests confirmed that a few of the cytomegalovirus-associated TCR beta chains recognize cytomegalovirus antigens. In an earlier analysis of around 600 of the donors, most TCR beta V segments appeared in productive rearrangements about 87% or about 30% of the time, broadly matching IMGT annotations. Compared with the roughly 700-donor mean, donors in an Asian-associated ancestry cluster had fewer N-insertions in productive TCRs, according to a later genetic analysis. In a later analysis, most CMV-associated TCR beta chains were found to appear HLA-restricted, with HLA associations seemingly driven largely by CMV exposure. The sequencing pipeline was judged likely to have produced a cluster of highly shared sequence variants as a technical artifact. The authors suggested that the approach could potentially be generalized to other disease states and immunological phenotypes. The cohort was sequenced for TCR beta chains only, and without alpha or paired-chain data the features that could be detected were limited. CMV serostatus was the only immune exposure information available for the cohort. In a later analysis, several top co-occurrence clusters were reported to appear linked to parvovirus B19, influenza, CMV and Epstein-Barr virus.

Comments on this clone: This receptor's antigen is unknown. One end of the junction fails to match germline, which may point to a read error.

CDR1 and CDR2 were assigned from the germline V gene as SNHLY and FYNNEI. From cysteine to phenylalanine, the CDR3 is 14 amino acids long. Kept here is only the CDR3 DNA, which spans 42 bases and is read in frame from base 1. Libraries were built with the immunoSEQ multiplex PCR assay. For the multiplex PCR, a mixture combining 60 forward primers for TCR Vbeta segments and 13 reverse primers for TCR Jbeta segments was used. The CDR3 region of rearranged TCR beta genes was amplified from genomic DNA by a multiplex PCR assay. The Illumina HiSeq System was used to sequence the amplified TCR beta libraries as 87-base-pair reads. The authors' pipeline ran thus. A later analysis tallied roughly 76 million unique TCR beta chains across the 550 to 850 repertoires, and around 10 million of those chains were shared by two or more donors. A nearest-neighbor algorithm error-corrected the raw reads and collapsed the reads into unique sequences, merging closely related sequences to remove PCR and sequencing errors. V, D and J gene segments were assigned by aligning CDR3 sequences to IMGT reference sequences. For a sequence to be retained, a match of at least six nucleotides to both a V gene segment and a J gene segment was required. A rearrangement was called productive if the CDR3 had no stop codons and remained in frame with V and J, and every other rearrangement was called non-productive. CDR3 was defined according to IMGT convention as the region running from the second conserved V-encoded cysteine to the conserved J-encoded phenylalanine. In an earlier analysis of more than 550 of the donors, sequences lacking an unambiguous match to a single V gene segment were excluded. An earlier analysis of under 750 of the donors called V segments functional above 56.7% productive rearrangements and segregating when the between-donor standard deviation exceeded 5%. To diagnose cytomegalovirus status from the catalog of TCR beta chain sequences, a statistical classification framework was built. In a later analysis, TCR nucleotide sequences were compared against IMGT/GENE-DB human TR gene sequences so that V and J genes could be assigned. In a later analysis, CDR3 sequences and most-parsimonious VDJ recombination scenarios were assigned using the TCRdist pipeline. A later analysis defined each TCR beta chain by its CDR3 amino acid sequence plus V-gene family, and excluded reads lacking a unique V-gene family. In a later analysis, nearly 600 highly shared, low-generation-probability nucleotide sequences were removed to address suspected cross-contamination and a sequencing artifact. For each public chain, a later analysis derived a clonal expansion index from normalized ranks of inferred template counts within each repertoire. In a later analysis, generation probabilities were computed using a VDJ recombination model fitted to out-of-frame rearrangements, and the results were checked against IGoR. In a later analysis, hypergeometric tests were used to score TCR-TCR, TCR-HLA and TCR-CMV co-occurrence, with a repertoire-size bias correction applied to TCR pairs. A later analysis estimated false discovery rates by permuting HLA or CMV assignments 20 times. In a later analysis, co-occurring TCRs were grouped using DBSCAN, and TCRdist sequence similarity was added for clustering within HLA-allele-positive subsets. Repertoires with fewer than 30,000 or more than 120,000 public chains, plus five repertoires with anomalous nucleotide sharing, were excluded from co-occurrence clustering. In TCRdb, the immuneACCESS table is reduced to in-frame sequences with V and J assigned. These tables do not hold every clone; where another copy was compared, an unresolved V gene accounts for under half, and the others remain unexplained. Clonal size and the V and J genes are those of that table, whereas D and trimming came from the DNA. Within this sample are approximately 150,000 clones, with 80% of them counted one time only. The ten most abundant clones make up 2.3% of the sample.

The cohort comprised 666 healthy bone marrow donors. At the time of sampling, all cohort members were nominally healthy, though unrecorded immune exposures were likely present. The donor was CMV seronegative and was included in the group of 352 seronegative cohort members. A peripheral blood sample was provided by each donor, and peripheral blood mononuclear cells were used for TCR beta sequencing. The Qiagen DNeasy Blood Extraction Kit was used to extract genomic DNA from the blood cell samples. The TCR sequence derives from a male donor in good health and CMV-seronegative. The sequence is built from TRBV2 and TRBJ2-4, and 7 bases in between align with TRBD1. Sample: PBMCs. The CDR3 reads CASGTDLAKNSQYF. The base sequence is TGTGCCAGCGGGACAGACCTAGCCAAAAACAGTCAGTACTTC.